These 24 T cell receptor beta chains originate from one sample sequenced in a study of cytomegalovirus exposure and HLA in healthy donors. Primers for the PCR totalled 60 Vbeta and 13 Jbeta. Clones were read by immunoSEQ multiplex PCR, and TCRdb kept only the in-frame ones, dropping some. The sample is made up of under 70,000 clones, and the top ten hold about 9.2% of it. The specimen was PBMCs. The receptors come from a man in his forties or fifties in good health and CMV-seropositive.

As concerns this clone: A read error may account for a junction end that differs from germline. The chain combines TRBV7-7 with TRBJ2-1; a possible D gene is TRBD1 (6 bases). Germline-derived CDR1 and CDR2 are SSHAT and FNYEAQ (reference sequence). CDR3 size: 14 residues. The CDR3 loop reads CASSPEPGHAEQFF. In DNA form, the CDR3 reads TGTGCTAGCAGCCCTGAACCGGGACACGCGGAGCAGTTCTTC.

The chain carries TRBV7-6 and TRBJ1-6; TRBD1 aligns across 7 bases. V was clipped by 2 bases and J by 6 bases; unmatched bases: 13. The CDR3 is 18 amino acids. Germline CDR1 is SGHVS and CDR2 is FNYEAQ. CDR3 protein: CASSLFWAGQTANSPLHF. As DNA, the CDR3 is TGTGCCAGCAGCTTATTTTGGGCGGGACAGACCGCTAATTCACCCCTCCACTTT.

The V and J genes are TRBV27 and TRBJ2-1, with 8 bases aligning to TRBD2. The CDR3 is made up of 14 amino acids. Losses at the gene ends were 3 bases for V and 6 bases for J; bases not matched to a gene: 4. Germline V lookup: CDR1 MNHEY, CDR2 SMNVEV (reference sequence). CDR3 in DNA: TGTGCCAGCAGTTTTCGGACTAGCCCCAATGAGCAGTTCTTC. This encodes CASSFRTSPNEQFF.

The V call is TRBV4-2, the J call TRBJ1-5; D possibly corresponds to TRBD1 (5 bases). This CDR3 region has 14 residues. The ends were cut back, 0 bases at V and 4 bases at J, with 7 bases in the middle. Germline CDR1 reads LGHNA; CDR2 reads YNFKEQ. The CDR3 bases are TGTGCCAGCAGCCAAGACAGGGTGAATCAGCCCCAGCATTTT. Protein: CASSQDRVNQPQHF.

The V and J genes are TRBV4-1 and TRBJ2-7; possibly TRBD2 for D (6 bases). Per the germline V gene, CDR1 is MGHRA and CDR2 is YSYEKL. CDR3 length equals 14 residues. V was pared by 4 bases and J by 2 bases, with 12 bases between. CDR3 loop: CASSLGTGPYEQYF. The CDR3 DNA follows: TGCGCCAGCAGCCTTGGGACTGGACCCTACGAGCAGTACTTC.

The gene calls are TRBV30 and TRBJ2-3; D possibly corresponds to TRBD2 (5 bases). The CDR3 sequence is 16 residues long. Germline V CDR1 and CDR2: GTSNPN, SVGIG (reference sequence). Trimming removed 0 bases at V and 1 base at J, with 14 bases between. CDR3: CAWSVYGGPRTDTQYF. CDR3 DNA: TGTGCCTGGAGTGTCTATGGCGGGCCACGCACAGATACGCAGTATTTT.

The chain employs TRBV19 and TRBJ2-2, with a tentative D call TRBD2 (7 bases). The length of the CDR3 is 14 residues. V was pared by 7 bases and J by 5 bases, with 14 bases between. The germline V gene has CDR1 LNHDA and CDR2 SQIVND (reference sequence). Here the CDR3 reads CASNQEGGTGELFF. CDR3 bases: TGTGCCAGTAACCAGGAGGGGGGGACCGGGGAGCTGTTTTTT. Full variable domain (rest looked up from reference TRBV19 and TRBJ2-2): DGGITQSPKYLFRKEGQNVTLSCEQNLNHDAMYWYRQDPGQGLRLIYYSQIVNDFQKGDIAEGYSVSREKKESFPLTVTSAQKNPTAFYLCASNQEGGTGELFFGEGSRLTVL.

This chain joins TRBV18 and TRBJ1-2, with D possibly matching TRBD1 (5 bases). Per germline, CDR1 KGHSH and CDR2 LQKENI. Trimming stripped 3 bases from V and 4 bases from J, with 18 bases between. This CDR3 is built from 16 residues. The CDR3 reads CASSPPSDRGGYGYTF. The CDR3 region has the DNA TGTGCCAGCTCACCTCCGAGTGATAGGGGCGGCTATGGCTACACCTTC.

The V gene is TRBV28, the J gene TRBJ1-4; the match to TRBD1 covers 11 bases. Germline V gene lookup returns CDR1 MDHEN and CDR2 SYDVKM. The V gene end was trimmed by 3 bases and the J gene end by 7 bases; junction bases not matched to a gene: 4. The CDR3 totals 15 residues. The CDR3 spells CASSFGGTGGEKLFF. As DNA, the CDR3 is TGTGCCAGCAGTTTTGGAGGGACAGGGGGTGAAAAACTGTTTTTT.

V gene TRBV30 combines with J gene TRBJ2-1; 12 bases align to TRBD2. CDR3 length: 14 residues. J was trimmed by 9 bases and V by 1 base; bases with no gene match: 4. The germline gives CDR1 GTSNPN, CDR2 SVGIG (reference sequence). As DNA, the CDR3 is TGTGCCTGGAGTGCCACTAGCGGGAGGAGTGAGCAGTTCTTC. Translation: CAWSATSGRSEQFF.

This chain connects TRBV7-2 to TRBJ1-1; maybe TRBD1 (5 bases). Per the germline V gene, CDR1 is SGHTA and CDR2 is FQGNSA. This CDR3 comprises 15 residues. Trimming stripped 4 bases from V and 0 bases from J, with 12 bases between. The CDR3 here is CASSYGTGLNTEAFF. The CDR3 coding sequence is TGTGCCAGCAGCTATGGTACAGGACTGAACACTGAAGCTTTCTTT.

As for this clone: Within the sample, other DNA sequences also encode this same CDR3. This chain connects TRBV5-6 to TRBJ2-7; the D gene is possibly TRBD2 (6 bases). The CDR3 has 11 residues. Germline V gene data show CDR1 as SGHDT and CDR2 as YYEEEE. Deletions cut 5 bases from V and 4 bases from J, with 7 bases between. CDR3 nucleotides: TGTGCCAGCAGTCGGGAGTACGAGCAGTACTTC. Protein product: CASSREYEQYF.

With respect to this clone: At one end, the junction sequence differs from germline, possibly due to a read error. The rearrangement links TRBV19 to TRBJ2-7; TRBD2 aligns across 11 bases. The germline CDR1 and CDR2 sequences are LNHDA and SQIVND (reference sequence). This CDR3 spans 15 amino acids. CDR3 region: CASSPIAGGNYGQYF. For the CDR3, the DNA is TGTGCCAGTAGTCCCATAGCGGGAGGGAACTACGGGCAGTACTTC.

The J gene is TRBJ1-1, the V gene TRBV6-5; TRBD1 is a possible D gene (5 bases). CDR3 length equals 15 residues. V was clipped by 2 bases and J by 5 bases, with 15 bases between them. Germline V gives CDR1 MNHEY, CDR2 SVGAGI. The CDR3 DNA reads TGTGCCAGCAGTTACCTGACAGACATCGTAACTGAAGCTTTCTTT. This translates into CASSYLTDIVTEAFF.

The chain joins TRBV5-5 to TRBJ2-3, with 10 bases that match TRBD2. V lost 3 bases to trimming and J lost 3 bases; unmatched junction nucleotides: 7. CDR1 and CDR2 (germline): SGHKS, YYEKEE (reference sequence). The CDR3 consists of 16 residues. The CDR3 loop is CASSWRASGSTDTQYF. The CDR3 DNA reads TGTGCCAGCAGCTGGAGGGCTAGCGGGAGTACAGATACGCAGTATTTT.

Here the CDR3 DNA reads TGTGCCAGCAGGGGAACCGGGACTGGCTCTGGCGAGCAGTACTTC. It codes for CASRGTGTGSGEQYF. This chain joins TRBV28 and TRBJ2-7, with D possibly being TRBD2 (6 bases). V gave up 6 bases and J gave up 6 bases, with 21 bases separating them. CDR3 length: 15 amino acids. CDR1 is MDHEN, CDR2 SYDVKM, per germline.

The chain carries TRBV19 and TRBJ1-5; 10 bases map to TRBD1. V shed 8 bases, J shed 6 bases, and the junction held 16 bases outside the gene matches. Germline assignment: CDR1 LNHDA and CDR2 SQIVND (reference sequence). The CDR3 runs to 17 residues. The CDR3 region is CASLGGQGTISGQPQHF. CDR3 coding DNA: TGTGCCAGTCTGGGGGGACAGGGGACAATTAGCGGTCAGCCCCAGCATTTT. The full variable domain, its missing parts supplied by reference TRBV19 and TRBJ1-5, is DGGITQSPKYLFRKEGQNVTLSCEQNLNHDAMYWYRQDPGQGLRLIYYSQIVNDFQKGDIAEGYSVSREKKESFPLTVTSAQKNPTAFYLCASLGGQGTISGQPQHFGDGTRLSIL.

V usage is TRBV4-1 and J usage is TRBJ1-6; maybe TRBD1 (5 bases). V was pared by 0 bases and J by 6 bases, with 12 bases between. The CDR3 length is 16 residues. Germline CDR1 MGHRA, CDR2 YSYEKL. The CDR3 reads CASSQDVQGTNSPLHF. For the CDR3, the DNA is TGCGCCAGCAGCCAAGATGTCCAGGGAACTAATTCACCCCTCCACTTT.

The rearrangement links TRBV15 to TRBJ1-4; 7 bases are a match to TRBD1. The ends lost 5 bases at V and 5 bases at J; junction bases unmatched: 8. Germline V lookup: CDR1 LNHNV, CDR2 YYDKDF (reference sequence). The CDR3 consists of 15 residues. This CDR3 is CATSFRTGLNEKLFF. For the CDR3, the DNA is TGTGCCACCAGCTTCCGGACAGGACTGAATGAAAAACTGTTTTTT.

The rearrangement joins TRBV2 to TRBJ1-1; D gene uncertain. This CDR3 has 14 amino acids. Per germline, CDR1 SNHLY and CDR2 FYNNEI. The V and J ends lost 4 bases and 0 bases respectively, with 9 bases between them. For the CDR3, the DNA is TGTGCCAGCAGTGGACTGATCATGAACACTGAAGCTTTCTTT. Translation gives CASSGLIMNTEAFF. The whole variable domain, remainder taken from reference TRBV2 and TRBJ1-1, is EPEVTQTPSHQVTQMGQEVILRCVPISNHLYFYWYRQILGQKVEFLVSFYNNEISEKSEIFDDQFSVERPDGSNFTLKIRSTKLEDSAMYFCASSGLIMNTEAFFGQGTRLTVV.

The rearrangement links TRBV4-1 to TRBJ2-5, with TRBD2 matching 8 bases. Germline-derived CDR1 and CDR2 are MGHRA and YSYEKL. Trimming removed 4 bases from V and 1 base from J; junction bases left unmatched: 11. The CDR3 is made up of 17 amino acids. CDR3 amino acids: CASSPRQSGRAQETQYF. The CDR3 DNA reads as TGCGCCAGCAGCCCACGACAGTCCGGGAGGGCCCAAGAGACCCAGTACTTC.

The chain is built from TRBV5-1 and TRBJ2-2; weak D call: TRBD1 (6 bases). The length of the CDR3 is 16 residues. Trimming took off 5 bases at V and 3 bases at J, with 17 bases between the two ends. CDR1 and CDR2 (germline): SGHRS, YFSETQ. CDR3 loop: CASRYGQRSDTGELFF. For the CDR3, the DNA is TGCGCCAGCAGATACGGACAGAGATCGGACACCGGGGAGCTGTTTTTT.

The chain employs TRBV7-2 and TRBJ2-5; TRBD1 might be the D (5 bases). There are 14 residues in the CDR3. V lost 2 bases to trimming and J lost 3 bases, with 10 bases between them. Germline V lookup: CDR1 SGHTA, CDR2 FQGNSA. The CDR3 DNA sequence: TGTGCCAGCAGCTTATCAGGGTTTAAAGAGACCCAGTACTTC. It translates to CASSLSGFKETQYF.

The chain joins TRBV4-2 to TRBJ1-6; D is uncertain. Trimming took 0 bases from V and 19 from J, leaving 19 bases between them. Germline V lookup: CDR1 LGHNA, CDR2 YNFKEQ. CDR3 length equals 14 residues. The CDR3 DNA follows: TGTGCCAGCAGCCAAGATGGTCCGGGCGCGGGGTTTCACTTT. Translating gives CASSQDGPGAGFHF.